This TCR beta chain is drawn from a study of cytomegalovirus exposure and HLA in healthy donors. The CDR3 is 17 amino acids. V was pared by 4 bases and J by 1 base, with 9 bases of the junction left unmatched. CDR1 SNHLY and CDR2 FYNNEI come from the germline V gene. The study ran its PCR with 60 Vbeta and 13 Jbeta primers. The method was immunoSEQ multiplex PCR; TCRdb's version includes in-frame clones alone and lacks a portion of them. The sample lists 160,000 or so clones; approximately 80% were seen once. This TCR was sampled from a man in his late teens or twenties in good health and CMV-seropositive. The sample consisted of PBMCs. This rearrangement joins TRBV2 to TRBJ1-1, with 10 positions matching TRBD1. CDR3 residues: CASSAPTGGVRNTEAFF. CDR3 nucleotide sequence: TGTGCCAGCAGTGCCCCGACAGGGGGCGTCAGGAACACTGAAGCTTTCTTT. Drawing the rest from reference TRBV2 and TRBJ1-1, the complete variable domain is EPEVTQTPSHQVTQMGQEVILRCVPISNHLYFYWYRQILGQKVEFLVSFYNNEISEKSEIFDDQFSVERPDGSNFTLKIRSTKLEDSAMYFCASSAPTGGVRNTEAFFGQGTRLTVV.